Listed here are 4 T cell receptor beta chains from one sample, sequenced in a study of T cells in Graves' hyperthyroidism and ophthalmopathy. What was amplified from RNA transcripts were TCR beta CDR3 regions. The HTBI set primed first-round TCR CDR3 RT-PCR. TCRdb called the multiplex PCR reads again in MiXCR, with one record for every CDR3 protein. The sample includes 530,000 or so distinct CDR3 sequences, 15% to 20% of them seen just once. Input material: blood. The receptors derive from a woman aged 18-29 years with Graves' ophthalmopathy.

At least ten counts were recorded for this clonotype. The rearrangement links TRBV12-3 or TRBV12-4 to TRBJ1-2; TRBD1 aligns across 8 bases. The CDR3 has 13 residues. With V trimmed by 5 bases and J by 8 bases, 7 bases remained unmatched. This CDR3 is CASSPNRGFGYTF. In DNA form, the CDR3 reads TGTGCCAGCAGTCCTAACAGGGGGTTCGGCTACACCTTC.

The V gene is TRBV9, the J gene TRBJ2-2, with 7 bases matching TRBD2. V trimming: 3 bases; J trimming: 0 bases; junction bases outside the gene matches: 2. Germline CDR1 is SGDLS and CDR2 is YYNGEE. The CDR3 spans 15 residues. CDR3 amino acids: CASSASGTNTGELFF. CDR3 nucleotide sequence: TGTGCCAGCAGCGCTAGCGGAACGAACACCGGGGAGCTGTTTTTT.

This clonotype was counted only a few times. The V gene is TRBV4-1, the J gene TRBJ2-3, with 12 positions matching TRBD2. CDR1 is MGHRA, CDR2 YSYEKL, per germline. The CDR3 is 17 residues long. V shed 4 bases and J 2 bases; nucleotides not matched to a gene: 7. The CDR3 sequence: CASSRWTSGVNTDTQYF. The CDR3, as DNA: TGCGCCAGCAGCCGGTGGACTAGCGGGGTGAACACAGATACGCAGTATTTT.

The rearrangement joins TRBV3-1 to TRBJ2-4; either TRBD1 or TRBD2 may supply D (5 bases each). V dropped 3 bases and J dropped 1 base, with 16 bases sitting between them. This CDR3 is built from 17 residues. From germline, CDR1 is LGHDT and CDR2 YNNKEL (reference sequence). This CDR3 is CASSQVQGGLAKNIQYF. DNA for the CDR3: TGTGCCAGCAGCCAGGTCCAGGGCGGGCTTGCCAAAAACATTCAGTACTTC. Full variable domain (rest looked up from reference TRBV3-1 and TRBJ2-4): DTAVSQTPKYLVTQMGNDKSIKCEQNLGHDTMYWYKQDSKKFLKIMFSYNNKELIINETVPNRFSPKSPDKAHLNLHINSLELGDSAVYFCASSQVQGGLAKNIQYFGAGTRLSVL.